This T cell receptor (beta chain) was observed in a study of blood T cell repertoires in COVID-19. For the study at large: Sites in the United States, Italy and Spain provided acute and convalescent COVID-19 samples. From T cells, B-cell-depleted T cells, or PBMCs came the material, which was cDNA or gDNA.

In the source study's methods: For nucleated cells, counts were estimated from reference gene primer amplification. Here immunoSEQ multiplex PCR was the method, and the copy in TCRdb shows in-frame clones only, minus some. The D gene and trimming were derived from the DNA, and the V and J assignments and clone size from that table. Of 100,000 or so clones detected, around four fifths appear once; the ten largest clones hold about 9.6%. From germline, CDR1 is SGHNT and CDR2 YYREEE (reference sequence). CDR3 size: 13 residues. Trimming stripped 0 bases from V and 3 bases from J, with 6 bases between. The TCR comes from a man aged 55 to 70 with active or convalescent COVID-19. J is TRBJ1-2 and V is TRBV5-4; D unresolved. Sequencing was performed on peripheral blood. CDR3 sequence: CASSLDGDYGYTF. CDR3 bases: TGTGCCAGCAGCTTGGACGGGGACTATGGCTACACCTTC.